The T cell receptor beta chain described here comes from a study of shared clonotypes between healthy human individuals. Trimming took off 0 bases at V and 2 bases at J, with 8 bases between the two ends. Germline V gene sequence: CDR1 SGDLS, CDR2 YYNGEE. The CDR3 spans 14 residues. Libraries were prepared by immunoSEQ multiplex PCR; TCRdb keeps only in-frame clonotypes and omits some of them. The sample includes 110,000 or so clones, about 71% of them seen just once. Findings and limits, study-wide: Rarefaction showed sorted-subset sequencing was incomplete despite large depth. Clonotypes shared by all four sorted-subset donors had higher generation probabilities than non-shared clonotypes.

This clone has more than one count but fewer than ten. Its antigen is unidentified. Free of recent acute infections or vaccinations, the donors were healthy HIV-negative adults. What was sequenced was memory CD8+ T cells sorted from blood. The subset: CD45RO+ cells pooled with CCR7-negative TemRA cells. The receptor's source is a woman aged 25 to 39 in good health. The chain links TRBV9 to TRBJ1-2; D remains ambiguous. Here the CDR3 DNA reads TGTGCCAGCAGCGTAGGAACGGAGAACTATGGCTACACCTTC. It specifies CASSVGTENYGYTF.